This entry features one T cell receptor (beta chain) sequence. The time point denotes: newly diagnosed GD, antithyroid drugs for less than 3 months. RNA extracted from PBMCs served as the sequencing template. The data are from a study of regulatory T cells in long-lasting Graves disease. CDR3 length equals 14 residues. Germline CDR1 reads DFQATT; CDR2 reads SNEGSKA (reference sequence). Deletions cut 4 bases from V and 1 base from J, with 11 bases between. Construction of TCR beta libraries relied on iRepertoire HTBI primers and on Arm-PCR targeting CDR3 regions. TCRdb itself ran the multiplex PCR reads through MiXCR, one entry per CDR3 protein. The data hold about 530,000 distinct CDR3 sequences, with more than 15% observed a single time. The same data also contributed to another study, on T cells in Graves' hyperthyroidism and ophthalmopathy.

The chain employs TRBV20-1 and TRBJ2-1; no definite D call. The source is a woman aged 35-65 years with Graves disease. The specimen comprised peripheral blood mononuclear cells (PBMCs), sampled at new diagnosis, from a patient treated with antithyroid drugs. The CDR3 DNA is TGCAGTGCTATCTTAACTATATCCTACAATGAGCAGTTCTTC. It is translated as CSAILTISYNEQFF.